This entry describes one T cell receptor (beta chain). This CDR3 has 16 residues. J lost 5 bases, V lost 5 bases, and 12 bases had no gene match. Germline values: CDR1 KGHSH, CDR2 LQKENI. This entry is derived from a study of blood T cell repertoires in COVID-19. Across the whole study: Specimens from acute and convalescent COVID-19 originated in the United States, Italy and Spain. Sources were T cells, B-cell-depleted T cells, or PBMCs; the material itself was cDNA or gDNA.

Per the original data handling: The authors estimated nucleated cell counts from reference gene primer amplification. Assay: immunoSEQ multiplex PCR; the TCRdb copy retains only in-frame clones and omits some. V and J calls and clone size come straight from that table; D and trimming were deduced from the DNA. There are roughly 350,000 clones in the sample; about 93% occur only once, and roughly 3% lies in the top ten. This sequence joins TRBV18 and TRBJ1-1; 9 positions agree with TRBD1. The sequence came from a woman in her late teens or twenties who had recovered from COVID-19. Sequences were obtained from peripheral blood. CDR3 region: CASSTQTGGAGTEAFF. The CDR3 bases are TGTGCCAGCTCAACTCAAACAGGGGGCGCAGGAACTGAAGCTTTCTTT.